This TCR beta chain stems from a study of blood T cells in healthy people across ages. Through a sample-barcoded 5' primer and a J-beta primer mix, a second PCR was run for roughly 6 to 11 cycles. Any given sample supplied a minimum of 3 million CDR3-containing paired-end reads. TCRdb reprocessed the 5' RACE reads with MiXCR, giving one entry per CDR3 protein. The sample has 750,000 to 850,000 distinct CDR3 sequences, 20% to 25% seen once. Peripheral blood from each donor was collected in a volume of about 10 milliliters. J was trimmed by 2 bases and V by 6 bases; bases with no gene match: 7. This CDR3 region has 13 residues. Germline lookup yields CDR1 SQVTM and CDR2 ANQGSEA. With respect to this clonotype: What it binds is unknown.

Study-wide results and limits: A roughly linear age-dependent decrease characterized TCR beta diversity per million T cells.

The sample was also reused in another study, on T cells of mothers and their children.

The genes are TRBV29-1 and TRBJ2-7; 7 nucleotides line up with TRBD1. The receptor comes from a boy aged 5-17 years in good health. Sequenced: blood. CDR3 sequence: CSVAGQETYEQYF. CDR3 bases: TGCAGCGTCGCTGGACAGGAGACCTACGAGCAGTACTTC.